The 19 T cell receptor beta chains below were found in one sample sequenced in a study of blood T cell repertoires in COVID-19. Assay: immunoSEQ multiplex PCR; the TCRdb copy retains only in-frame clones and omits some. The data contain 150,000 to 180,000 clones, approximately 80% of them singletons. The sample consisted of peripheral blood. Receptor source: a man aged 60-69 years with acute or convalescent COVID-19.

This clone showed up just a few times. The chain couples TRBV10-3 to TRBJ1-2, with D perhaps matching TRBD1 (6 bases). Trimming pared 1 base from V and 2 bases from J, leaving 14 bases between. In germline, CDR1 is ENHRY, CDR2 SYGVKD. The CDR3 runs to 16 residues. CDR3 in amino acids: CAISEFPTGENYGYTF. The DNA of the CDR3 is TGTGCCATCAGTGAGTTTCCGACAGGAGAAAACTATGGCTACACCTTC.

This clone was seen only a few times. The sample carries other DNA sequences with the same CDR3. This chain uses TRBV29-1 with TRBJ1-2; D is unclear. The ends were cut back, 6 bases at V and 0 bases at J, with 11 bases in the middle. The CDR3 extends over 13 amino acids. CDR1 and CDR2 (germline): SQVTM, ANQGSEA. The CDR3 DNA sequence: TGCAGCGTGGGTGAGGGTCCTAACTATGGCTACACCTTC. Translation gives CSVGEGPNYGYTF.

The V gene is TRBV19, the J gene TRBJ1-2; possible D gene TRBD1, 5 bases. V dropped 6 bases and J dropped 4 bases, with 12 bases sitting between them. The CDR3 has 13 amino acids. Per germline, CDR1 LNHDA and CDR2 SQIVND (reference sequence). CDR3 amino acids: CASRPTGAYGYTF. The CDR3 DNA follows: TGTGCCAGTAGGCCTACAGGAGCCTATGGCTACACCTTC.

The rearrangement links TRBV10-3 to TRBJ2-1; D is perhaps TRBD2 (6 bases). Trimming shortened V by 10 bases and J by 6 bases, and 10 bases separated the two germline ends. The CDR3 is made up of 11 amino acids. CDR1 is ENHRY, CDR2 SYGVKD, per germline. This chain's CDR3 is CATVGSNEQFF. The DNA of the CDR3 is TGTGCCACCGTCGGGAGCAATGAGCAGTTCTTC.

The gene calls are TRBV6-6 and TRBJ2-1; TRBD2 is a possible D gene (6 bases). The CDR3 covers 15 residues. The V and J ends lost 8 bases and 2 bases respectively, with 16 bases between them. CDR1 and CDR2 (germline): MNHNY, SVGAGI (reference sequence). The CDR3 protein is CASGPTGLPYNEQFF. DNA for the CDR3: TGTGCCAGCGGCCCTACGGGACTCCCCTACAATGAGCAGTTCTTC.

This rearrangement joins TRBV19 to TRBJ1-2, with 7 bases fitting TRBD1. The J segment lost 7 bases and the V segment lost 5 bases, leaving 7 bases of the junction unmatched. Looked up from germline, CDR1 is LNHDA and CDR2 is SQIVND (reference sequence). The CDR3 has 13 residues. CDR3 nucleotide sequence: TGTGCCAGTAGTCCAAGACAGGGTTCTGGCTACACCTTC. Amino acids: CASSPRQGSGYTF.

This chain links TRBV5-1 with TRBJ2-5; 7 nucleotides line up with TRBD2. The germline V gene encodes CDR1 SGHRS and CDR2 YFSETQ. V lost 4 bases to trimming and J lost 4 bases; unmatched junction nucleotides: 7. The CDR3 runs to 14 residues. Written as DNA, the CDR3 is TGCGCCAGCAGCATGAGCGGGGATCGAGAGACCCAGTACTTC. Its translation: CASSMSGDRETQYF.

This clone was recorded only once. The V call is TRBV6-5, the J call TRBJ1-2, with TRBD1 identical over 7 bases. V was clipped by 6 bases and J by 0 bases; unmatched bases: 1. Germline V gene data show CDR1 as MNHEY and CDR2 as SVGAGI. This CDR3 comprises 13 residues. CDR3 nucleotide sequence: TGTGCCAGCAGAGACAGGGCTAACTATGGCTACACCTTC. Encoded protein: CASRDRANYGYTF.

The DNA for the CDR3 is TGTGCCAGCAGCTTGGTGGTGACAGGGGGGTTTTTT. Its translation: CASSLVVTGGFF. The V call is TRBV5-8, the J call TRBJ1-4, with 9 bases fitting TRBD1. The CDR3 is made up of 12 amino acids. J lost 16 bases, V lost 0 bases, and 4 bases had no gene match. Germline V CDR1 and CDR2: SGHTS, YDEGEE.

This clone was seen a single time. Other nucleotide sequences from this sample produce the same CDR3. The gene calls are TRBV5-1 and TRBJ2-1, with D unresolved. Germline lookup yields CDR1 SGHRS and CDR2 YFSETQ. V lost 3 bases and J 2 bases, leaving 12 bases between the germline ends. The CDR3 length is 15 residues. The CDR3 nucleotides are TGCGCCAGCAGCTCTTCTGGTGGAGCCTACAATGAGCAGTTCTTC. Translating it yields CASSSSGGAYNEQFF.

This chain connects TRBV7-6 to TRBJ2-2; D might be TRBD1 (5 bases). The CDR3 length is 17 residues. CDR1 and CDR2 from the germline V gene are SGHVS and FNYEAQ. V was clipped by 1 base and J by 4 bases, with 16 bases between them. CDR3 sequence: CASSLGGRREGTGELFF. The CDR3 region has the DNA TGTGCCAGCAGCTTAGGAGGTCGCAGGGAAGGCACCGGGGAGCTGTTTTTT.

This clone was counted once. This chain connects TRBV3-1 (or the pseudogene TRBV3-2) to TRBJ1-5; TRBD1 might be the D (5 bases). Looked up from germline, CDR1 is LGHDT and CDR2 is YNNKEL (reference sequence). The CDR3 has 21 amino acids. Trimming took off 7 bases at V and 6 bases at J, with 37 bases between the two ends. Here the CDR3 DNA reads TGTGCCAGCACCCCGCCCGGCCCCCCCGCCCTTGTACAGGATCAGGGTCAGCCCCAGCATTTT. This sequence encodes CASTPPGPPALVQDQGQPQHF.

This chain links TRBV5-1 with TRBJ1-3; D is ambiguous. Germline CDR1 SGHRS, CDR2 YFSETQ. This CDR3 contains 15 residues. V was pared by 0 bases and J by 4 bases, with 11 bases between. The CDR3 sequence: CASSLAGSGGNTIYF. The CDR3, as DNA: TGCGCCAGCAGCTTGGCGGGCAGCGGGGGAAACACCATATATTTT.

The CDR3: CASSPSGQGVIRAVVAFF. As DNA, the CDR3 is TGCGCCAGCAGCCCTTCGGGACAGGGGGTTATAAGAGCGGTGGTAGCTTTCTTT. The chain links TRBV5-1 to TRBJ1-1; the match to TRBD1 covers 11 bases. The J segment lost 10 bases and the V segment lost 4 bases, leaving 21 bases of the junction unmatched. Germline loops: CDR1 SGHRS, CDR2 YFSETQ. The CDR3 length is 18 residues.

The V call is TRBV5-1, the J call TRBJ2-5; 7 bases map to TRBD1. The CDR3 runs 13 residues. Germline-derived CDR1 and CDR2 are SGHRS and YFSETQ. The trim removed 4 bases at V and 0 bases at J, leaving 0 bases unmatched. This CDR3 is CASSTGDQETQYF. In DNA form, the CDR3 reads TGCGCCAGCAGCACAGGGGACCAAGAGACCCAGTACTTC.

The rearrangement uses TRBV4-2 and TRBJ1-1; D not certain. The ends were cut back, 1 base at V and 6 bases at J, with 9 bases in the middle. Germline V gene data show CDR1 as LGHNA and CDR2 as YNFKEQ. The CDR3 length is 13 residues. CDR3 DNA: TGTGCCAGCAGCCAAGCGGGGTCTTCTGAAGCTTTCTTT. It encodes CASSQAGSSEAFF.

The rearrangement uses TRBV10-2 and TRBJ2-7, with a possible D match to TRBD1 (6 bases). The ends were cut back, 1 base at V and 5 bases at J, with 9 bases in the middle. CDR1 and CDR2 from the germline V gene are WSHSY and SAAADI. CDR3 size: 13 residues. DNA of the CDR3: TGCGCCAGCAGTGAGTGGGGACAAAACGAGCAGTACTTC. Translation: CASSEWGQNEQYF.

The V and J genes are TRBV6-2 or TRBV6-3 and TRBJ2-1; D possibly corresponds to TRBD2 (5 bases). V gave up 0 bases and J gave up 3 bases, with 9 bases separating them. Germline V gene lookup returns CDR1 MNHEY and CDR2 SVGEGT. This CDR3 contains 15 residues. The CDR3 DNA is TGTGCCAGCAGTTACTCTCGGGGAATCTACAATGAGCAGTTCTTC. It codes for CASSYSRGIYNEQFF.

This sequence joins TRBV7-9 and TRBJ2-3; 9 bases align to TRBD2. V shed 5 bases, J shed 3 bases, and the junction held 9 bases outside the gene matches. The CDR3 consists of 16 residues. Germline CDR1 SEHNR, CDR2 FQNEAQ (reference sequence). The CDR3, as DNA: TGTGCCAGCAGCCCTCCCTGGCGGGAGGGGACAGATACGCAGTATTTT. Its protein is CASSPPWREGTDTQYF.